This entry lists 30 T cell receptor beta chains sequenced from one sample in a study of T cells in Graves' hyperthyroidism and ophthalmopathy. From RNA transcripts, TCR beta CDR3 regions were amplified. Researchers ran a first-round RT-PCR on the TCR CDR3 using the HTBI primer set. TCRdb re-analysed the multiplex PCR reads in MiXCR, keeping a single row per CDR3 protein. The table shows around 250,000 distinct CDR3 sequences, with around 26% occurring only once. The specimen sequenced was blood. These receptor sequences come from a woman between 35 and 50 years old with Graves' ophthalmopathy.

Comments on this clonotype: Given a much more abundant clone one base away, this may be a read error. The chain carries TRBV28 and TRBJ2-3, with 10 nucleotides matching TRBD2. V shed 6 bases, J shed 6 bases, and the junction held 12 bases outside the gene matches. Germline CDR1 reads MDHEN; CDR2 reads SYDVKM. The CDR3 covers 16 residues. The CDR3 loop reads CASSSILAGAGDTQYF. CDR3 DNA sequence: TGTGCCAGCAGCTCGATTCTAGCGGGAGCTGGGGATACGCAGTATTTT.

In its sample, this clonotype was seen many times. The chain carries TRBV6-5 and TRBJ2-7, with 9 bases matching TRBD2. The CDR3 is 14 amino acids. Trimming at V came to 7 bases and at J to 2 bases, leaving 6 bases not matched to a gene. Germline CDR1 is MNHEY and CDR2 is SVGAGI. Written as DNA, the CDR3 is TGTGCCAGCACTCGAGCGGGAGGCACCTACGAGCAGTACTTC. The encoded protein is CASTRAGGTYEQYF.

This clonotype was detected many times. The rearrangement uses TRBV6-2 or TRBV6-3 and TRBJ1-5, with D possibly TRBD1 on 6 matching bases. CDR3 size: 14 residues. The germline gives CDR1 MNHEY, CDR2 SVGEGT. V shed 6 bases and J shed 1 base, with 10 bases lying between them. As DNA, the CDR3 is TGTGCCAGCAGAGGAGGGGGAAGCAATCAGCCCCAGCATTTT. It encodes CASRGGGSNQPQHF.

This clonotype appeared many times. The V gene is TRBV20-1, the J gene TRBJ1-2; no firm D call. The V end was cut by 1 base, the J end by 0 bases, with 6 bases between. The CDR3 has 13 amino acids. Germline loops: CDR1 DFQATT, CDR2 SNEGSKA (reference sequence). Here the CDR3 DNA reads TGCAGTGCTAGAGGTACCGCTAACTATGGCTACACCTTC. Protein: CSARGTANYGYTF.

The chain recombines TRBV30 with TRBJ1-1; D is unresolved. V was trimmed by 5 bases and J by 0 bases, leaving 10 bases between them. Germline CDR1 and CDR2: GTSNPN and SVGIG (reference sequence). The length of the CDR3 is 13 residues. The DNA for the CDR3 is TGTGCCTGGGACCGGACCCTGAACACTGAAGCTTTCTTT. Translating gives CAWDRTLNTEAFF.

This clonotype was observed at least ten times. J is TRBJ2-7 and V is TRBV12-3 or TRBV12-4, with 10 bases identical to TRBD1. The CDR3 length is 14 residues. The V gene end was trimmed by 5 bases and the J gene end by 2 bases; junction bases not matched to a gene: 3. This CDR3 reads CASSGQGGTYEQYF. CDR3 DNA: TGTGCCAGCAGTGGACAGGGGGGAACCTACGAGCAGTACTTC.

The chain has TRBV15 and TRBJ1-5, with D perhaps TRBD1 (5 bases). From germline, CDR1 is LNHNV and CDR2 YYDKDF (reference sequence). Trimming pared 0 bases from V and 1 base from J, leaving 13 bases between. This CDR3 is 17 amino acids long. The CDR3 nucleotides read TGTGCCACCAGCAGAGAATCGGCAGGGTGGAGCAATCAGCCCCAGCATTTT. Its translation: CATSRESAGWSNQPQHF. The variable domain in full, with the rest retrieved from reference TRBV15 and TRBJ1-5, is DAMVIQNPRYQVTQFGKPVTLSCSQTLNHNVMYWYQQKSSQAPKLLFHYYDKDFNNEADTPDNFQSRRPNTSFCFLDIRSPGLGDTAMYLCATSRESAGWSNQPQHFGDGTRLSIL.

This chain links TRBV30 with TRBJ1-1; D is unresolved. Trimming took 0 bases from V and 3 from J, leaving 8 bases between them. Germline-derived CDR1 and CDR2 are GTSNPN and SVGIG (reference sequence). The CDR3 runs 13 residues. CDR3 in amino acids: CAWSVSRYTEAFF. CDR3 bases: TGTGCCTGGAGTGTGAGCAGATACACTGAAGCTTTCTTT.

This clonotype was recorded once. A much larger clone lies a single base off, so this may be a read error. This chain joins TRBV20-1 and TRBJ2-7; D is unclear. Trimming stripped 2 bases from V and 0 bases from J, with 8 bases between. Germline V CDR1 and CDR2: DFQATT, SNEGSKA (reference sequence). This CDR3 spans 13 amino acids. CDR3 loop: CSARQSISYEQYF. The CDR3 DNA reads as TGCAGTGCTAGACAGTCTATCTCCTACGAGCAGTACTTC.

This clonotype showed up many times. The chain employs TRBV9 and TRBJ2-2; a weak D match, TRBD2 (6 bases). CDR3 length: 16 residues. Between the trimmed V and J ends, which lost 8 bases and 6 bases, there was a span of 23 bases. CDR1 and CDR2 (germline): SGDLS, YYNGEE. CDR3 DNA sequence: TGTGCCAGTAACTATTGGGGAGGAGGAACACCCGGGGAGCTGTTTTTT. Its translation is CASNYWGGGTPGELFF. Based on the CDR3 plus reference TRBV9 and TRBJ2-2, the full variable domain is DSGVTQTPKHLITATGQRVTLRCSPRSGDLSVYWYQQSLDQGLQFLIQYYNGEERAKGNILERFSAQQFPDLHSELNLSSLELGDSALYFCASNYWGGGTPGELFFGEGSRLTVL.

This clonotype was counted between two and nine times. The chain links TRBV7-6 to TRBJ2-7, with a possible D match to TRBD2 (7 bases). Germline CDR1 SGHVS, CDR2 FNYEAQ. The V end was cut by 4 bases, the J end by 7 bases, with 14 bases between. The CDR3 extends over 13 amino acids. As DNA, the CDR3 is TGTGCCAGCAGCTATGGGGGGGGCAATGAGCAGTACTTC. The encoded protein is CASSYGGGNEQYF.

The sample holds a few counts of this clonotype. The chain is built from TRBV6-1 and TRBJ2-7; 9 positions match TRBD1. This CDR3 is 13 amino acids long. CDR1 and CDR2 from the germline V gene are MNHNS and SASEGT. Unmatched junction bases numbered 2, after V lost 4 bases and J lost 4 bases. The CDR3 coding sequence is TGTGCCAGCAGTGGGGACAGGGAGTACGAGCAGTACTTC. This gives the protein CASSGDREYEQYF.

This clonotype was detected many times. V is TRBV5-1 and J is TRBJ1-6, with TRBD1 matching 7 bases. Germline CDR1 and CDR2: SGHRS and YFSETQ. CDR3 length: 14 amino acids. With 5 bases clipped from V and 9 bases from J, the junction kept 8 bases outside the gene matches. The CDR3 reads CASSMTGIISPLHF. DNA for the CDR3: TGCGCCAGCAGTATGACAGGGATAATTTCACCCCTCCACTTT.

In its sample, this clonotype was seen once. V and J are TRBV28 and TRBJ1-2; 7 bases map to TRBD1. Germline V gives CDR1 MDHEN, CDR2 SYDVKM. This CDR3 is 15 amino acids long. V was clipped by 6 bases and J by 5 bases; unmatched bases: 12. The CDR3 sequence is CASRAPGTALYGYTF. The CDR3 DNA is TGTGCCAGCAGAGCCCCCGGGACAGCCTTATATGGCTACACCTTC.

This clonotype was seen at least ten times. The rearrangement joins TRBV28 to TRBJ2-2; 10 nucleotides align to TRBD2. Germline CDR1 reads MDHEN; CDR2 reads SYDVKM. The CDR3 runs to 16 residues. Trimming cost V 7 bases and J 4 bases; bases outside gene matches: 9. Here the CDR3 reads CASKTLAGVGTGELFF. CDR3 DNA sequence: TGTGCCAGCAAAACCCTAGCGGGAGTGGGCACCGGGGAGCTGTTTTTT.

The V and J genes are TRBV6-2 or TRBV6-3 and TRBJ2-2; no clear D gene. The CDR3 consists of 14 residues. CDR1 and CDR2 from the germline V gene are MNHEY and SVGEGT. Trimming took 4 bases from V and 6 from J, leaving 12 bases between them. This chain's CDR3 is CASSFLLESGELFF. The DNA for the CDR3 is TGTGCCAGCAGTTTCCTCCTAGAGTCCGGGGAGCTGTTTTTT.

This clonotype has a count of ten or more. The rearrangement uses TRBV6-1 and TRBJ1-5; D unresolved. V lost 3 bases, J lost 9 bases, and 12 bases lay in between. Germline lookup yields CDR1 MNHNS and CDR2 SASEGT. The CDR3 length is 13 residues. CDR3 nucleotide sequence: TGTGCCAGCAGTGACACGGGCAGAGTGCCCCAGCATTTT. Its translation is CASSDTGRVPQHF.

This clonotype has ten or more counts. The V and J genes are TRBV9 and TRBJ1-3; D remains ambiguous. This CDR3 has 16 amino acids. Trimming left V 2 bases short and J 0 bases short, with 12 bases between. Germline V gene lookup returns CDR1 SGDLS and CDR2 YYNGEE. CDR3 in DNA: TGTGCCAGCAGCGTTCAGTCGGGCCCCTCTGGAAACACCATATATTTT. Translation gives CASSVQSGPSGNTIYF.

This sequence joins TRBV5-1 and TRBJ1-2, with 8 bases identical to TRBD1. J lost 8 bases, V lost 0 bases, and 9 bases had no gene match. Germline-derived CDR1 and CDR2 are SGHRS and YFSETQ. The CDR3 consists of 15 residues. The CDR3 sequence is CASSLDVRGQRGYTF. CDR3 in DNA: TGCGCCAGCAGCTTGGATGTCAGGGGGCAACGGGGCTACACCTTC.

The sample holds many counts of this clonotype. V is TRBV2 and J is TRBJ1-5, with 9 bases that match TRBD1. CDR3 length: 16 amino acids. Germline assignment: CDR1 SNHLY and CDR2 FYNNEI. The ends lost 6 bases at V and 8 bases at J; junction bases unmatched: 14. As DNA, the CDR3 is TGTGCCAGCAGGGACTTCCGGGACAGGGAGCGAAAGCCCCAGCATTTT. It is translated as CASRDFRDRERKPQHF.

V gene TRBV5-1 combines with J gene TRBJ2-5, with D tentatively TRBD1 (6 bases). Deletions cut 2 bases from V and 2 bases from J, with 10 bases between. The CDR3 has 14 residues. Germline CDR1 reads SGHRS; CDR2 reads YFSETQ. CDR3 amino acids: CASSFGQRQETQYF. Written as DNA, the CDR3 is TGCGCCAGCAGCTTCGGACAGAGACAAGAGACCCAGTACTTC.

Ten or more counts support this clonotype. The CDR3 here is CASSVHIAGGPYEQYF. CDR3 nucleotide sequence: TGTGCCAGCAGTGTTCACATAGCGGGAGGCCCCTACGAGCAGTACTTC. The chain uses TRBV6-1 and TRBJ2-7, with 10 bases identical to TRBD2. V dropped 4 bases and J dropped 2; count of bases not matched to a gene: 8. Germline assignment: CDR1 MNHNS and CDR2 SASEGT. The CDR3 sequence is 16 residues long.

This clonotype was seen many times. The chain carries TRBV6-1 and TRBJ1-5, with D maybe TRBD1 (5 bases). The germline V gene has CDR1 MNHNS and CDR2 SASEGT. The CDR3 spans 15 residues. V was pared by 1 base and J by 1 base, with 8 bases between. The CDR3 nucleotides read TGTGCCAGCAGTGAAGTGGGGCAGAGCAATCAGCCCCAGCATTTT. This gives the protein CASSEVGQSNQPQHF.

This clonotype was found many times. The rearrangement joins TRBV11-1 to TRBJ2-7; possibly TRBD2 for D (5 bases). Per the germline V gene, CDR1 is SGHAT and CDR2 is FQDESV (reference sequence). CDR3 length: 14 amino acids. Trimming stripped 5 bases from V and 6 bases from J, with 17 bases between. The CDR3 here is CASSLLDGRSEQYF. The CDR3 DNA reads TGTGCCAGCAGCCTACTAGACGGGCGGTCCGAGCAGTACTTC.

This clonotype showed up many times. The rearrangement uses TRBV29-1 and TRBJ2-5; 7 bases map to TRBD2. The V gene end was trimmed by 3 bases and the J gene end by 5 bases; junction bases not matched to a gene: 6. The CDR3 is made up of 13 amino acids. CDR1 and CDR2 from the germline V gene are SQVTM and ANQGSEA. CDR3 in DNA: TGCAGCGTTGAGCGGGAGATTATCGAGACCCAGTACTTC. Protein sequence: CSVEREIIETQYF.

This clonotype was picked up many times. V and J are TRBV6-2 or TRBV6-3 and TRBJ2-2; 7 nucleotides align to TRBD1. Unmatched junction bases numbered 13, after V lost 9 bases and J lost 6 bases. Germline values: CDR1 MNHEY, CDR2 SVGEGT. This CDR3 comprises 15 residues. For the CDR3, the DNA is TGTGCCAGTATTGACCTCGACAGGGTCCCCGGGGAGCTGTTTTTT. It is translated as CASIDLDRVPGELFF.

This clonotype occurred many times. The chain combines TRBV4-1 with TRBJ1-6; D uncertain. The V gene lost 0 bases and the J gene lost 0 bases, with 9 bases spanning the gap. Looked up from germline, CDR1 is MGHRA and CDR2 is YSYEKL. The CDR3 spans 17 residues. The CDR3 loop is CASSQEILSSYNSPLHF. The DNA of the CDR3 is TGCGCCAGCAGCCAAGAGATCTTGAGCTCCTATAATTCACCCCTCCACTTT.

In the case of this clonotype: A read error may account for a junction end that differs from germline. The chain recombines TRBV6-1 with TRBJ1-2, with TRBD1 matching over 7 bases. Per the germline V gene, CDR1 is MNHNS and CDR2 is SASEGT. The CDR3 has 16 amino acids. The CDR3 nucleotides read TGTGCCAGCAGGGACGGGACAGAGACGTTAGGGTATGGCTACATCTTC. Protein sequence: CASRDGTETLGYGYIF.

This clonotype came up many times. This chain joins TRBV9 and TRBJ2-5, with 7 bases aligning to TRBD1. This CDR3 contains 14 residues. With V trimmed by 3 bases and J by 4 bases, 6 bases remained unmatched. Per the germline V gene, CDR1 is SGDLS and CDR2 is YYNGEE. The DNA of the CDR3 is TGTGCCAGCAGCGAGGGGGCAATTACAGAGACCCAGTACTTC. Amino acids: CASSEGAITETQYF.

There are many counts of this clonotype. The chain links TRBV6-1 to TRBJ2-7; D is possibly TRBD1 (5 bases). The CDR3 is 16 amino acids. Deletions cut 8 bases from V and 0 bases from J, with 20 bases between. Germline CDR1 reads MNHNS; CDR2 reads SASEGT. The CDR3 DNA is TGTGCCAGCTCCCCTAGGGCAGGGTTCTTCTCCTACGAGCAGTACTTC. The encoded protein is CASSPRAGFFSYEQYF.